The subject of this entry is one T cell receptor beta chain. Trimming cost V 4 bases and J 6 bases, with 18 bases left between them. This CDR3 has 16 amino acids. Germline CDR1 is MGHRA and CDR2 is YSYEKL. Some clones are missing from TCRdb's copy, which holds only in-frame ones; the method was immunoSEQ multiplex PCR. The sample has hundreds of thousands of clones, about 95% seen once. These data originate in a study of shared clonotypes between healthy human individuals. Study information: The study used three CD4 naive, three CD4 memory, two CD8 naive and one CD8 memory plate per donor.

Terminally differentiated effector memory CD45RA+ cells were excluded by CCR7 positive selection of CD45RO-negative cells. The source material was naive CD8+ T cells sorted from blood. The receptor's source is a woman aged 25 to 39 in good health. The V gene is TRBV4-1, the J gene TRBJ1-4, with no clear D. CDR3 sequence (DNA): TGCGCCAGCAGCCTCCCCAACGGGGTAAGGGATGAAAAACTGTTTTTT. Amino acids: CASSLPNGVRDEKLFF.